One sample yielded the 5 T cell receptor beta chains listed below, sequenced in a study of blood T cells in healthy people across ages. Sample-barcoded 5' priming and a J-beta primer mix drove a second PCR of roughly 7 to 11 cycles. TCRdb independently ran MiXCR on the 5' RACE reads; one entry per CDR3 protein. Of approximately 1,000,000 distinct CDR3 sequences detected, about two fifths appear once; the ten largest clones hold less than 15%. Specimen: blood. Receptors originate from a man younger than 35 in good health.

DNA for the CDR3: TGTGCCAGCAGCGTAGGCCGGGACAGGAGCCGACGGGGCTACACCTTC. This codes for CASSVGRDRSRRGYTF. The chain joins TRBV9 to TRBJ1-2, with TRBD1 identical over 8 bases. The junction had 12 bases not matched to a gene; V was cut back by 0 bases and J by 8 bases. CDR3 length: 16 residues. Looked up from germline, CDR1 is SGDLS and CDR2 is YYNGEE.

This clonotype has more than one count but fewer than ten. The J gene is TRBJ1-5, the V gene TRBV27; no clear D. CDR3 length: 13 residues. V shed 5 bases and J shed 9 bases, with 14 bases lying between them. CDR1 is MNHEY and CDR2 is SMNVEV in the germline V gene (reference sequence). The CDR3 DNA follows: TGTGCCAGCAGTATTAATCCGCTTGCGCCCCAGCATTTT. Protein sequence: CASSINPLAPQHF.

The chain uses TRBV6-2 or TRBV6-3 and TRBJ1-5; D is ambiguous. The CDR3 runs 15 residues. V shed 6 bases and J shed 3 bases, with 15 bases lying between them. CDR1 is MNHEY, CDR2 SVGEGT, per germline. CDR3 DNA: TGTGCCAGCAGCTCCCGAGGTCCGTACAATCAGCCCCAGCATTTT. It is translated as CASSSRGPYNQPQHF.

Regarding this clonotype: It may be a read error: a sequence one base away is much more abundant. The chain recombines TRBV20-1 with TRBJ2-1; D remains ambiguous. V was clipped by 4 bases and J by 10 bases, with 20 bases between them. The length of the CDR3 is 14 residues. Germline lookup yields CDR1 DFQATT and CDR2 SNEGSKA (reference sequence). CDR3 in DNA: TGCAGTGCTACCGATGAGGAAGGTACCTACGAGCAGTTCTTC. Translation: CSATDEEGTYEQFF.

This clonotype was observed many times. An end of the junction does not agree with germline; a read error may underlie this. This chain uses TRBV5-1 with TRBJ2-3, with D uncertain. This CDR3 spans 14 amino acids. The germline V gene has CDR1 SGHRS and CDR2 YFSETQ. CDR3 protein: CASSLEVSTDTQYF. CDR3 coding DNA: TGTGCCAGCAGTTTGGAAGTGAGCACAGATACGCAGTATTTT.